The rows below give T cell receptor beta chains drawn from one sample of a study of T cell changes during pregnancy in multiple sclerosis. TCRdb's copy holds only in-frame clones and misses some; the assay was immunoSEQ multiplex PCR. Among tens of thousands of clones, about 92% were seen once, and the ten largest hold approximately 2.2%. The specimen was peripheral blood, collected in the first trimester of pregnancy. The receptors originated from a female donor with multiple sclerosis, enrolled in a pregnancy study. The CDR3 runs from the conserved cysteine through the conserved F or W. The order of the fields is J gene, clone size, D gene, V gene, CDR3 protein, CDR3 DNA. The D gene is left open where the match is weak. The listing skips clone size in some rows; elsewhere it reads once, few, many or a size class.

J: TRBJ2-7; size: NA; D: TRBD2; V: TRBV7-3; CDR3: CASSLTRSSGTREQYF; DNA: TGTGCCAGCAGCTTAACGCGTTCTAGCGGGACCCGCGAGCAGTACTTC
J: TRBJ2-5; size: NA; D: TRBD1; V: TRBV7-9; CDR3: CASSLRQGETQYF; DNA: TGTGCCAGCAGCTTACGACAGGGGGAGACCCAGTACTTC
J: TRBJ1-1; size: few; D: NA; V: TRBV19; CDR3: CASSIIAGTIEAFF; DNA: TGTGCCAGTAGTATAATTGCGGGAACGATTGAAGCTTTCTTT
J: TRBJ2-3; size: NA; D: NA; V: TRBV7-2; CDR3: CASSPWHRDTQYF; DNA: TGTGCCAGCAGCCCCTGGCACAGGGATACGCAGTATTTT
J: TRBJ1-1; size: NA; D: NA; V: TRBV7-7; CDR3: CASSLSRNTEAFF; DNA: TGTGCTAGCAGCCTTAGCCGGAACACTGAAGCTTTCTTT
J: TRBJ2-7; size: NA; D: TRBD2; V: TRBV4-3; CDR3: CASSQGLAGAYEQYF; DNA: TGCGCCAGCAGCCAAGGGCTAGCGGGAGCCTACGAGCAGTACTTC
J: TRBJ1-5; size: once; D: NA; V: TRBV7-9; CDR3: CASSLAADQPQHF; DNA: TGTGCCAGCAGCTTAGCGGCAGATCAGCCCCAGCATTTT
J: TRBJ2-1; size: NA; D: TRBD2; V: TRBV12-5; CDR3: CASGPDTSGVSIEQFF; DNA: TGTGCTAGTGGTCCCGATACTAGCGGAGTTAGTATTGAGCAGTTCTTC
J: TRBJ2-5; size: once; D: TRBD2; V: TRBV18; CDR3: CASSPSGSQETQYF; DNA: TGTGCCAGCTCGCCTAGCGGGTCACAAGAGACCCAGTACTTC
J: TRBJ1-2; size: NA; D: NA; V: TRBV7-2; CDR3: CASSLKGANYGYTF; DNA: TGTGCCAGCAGCTTAAAGGGGGCTAACTATGGCTACACCTTC
J: TRBJ2-5; size: NA; D: NA; V: TRBV7-2; CDR3: CASSLVAGRQETQYF; DNA: TGTGCCAGCAGCTTAGTGGCGGGACGCCAAGAGACCCAGTACTTC
J: TRBJ2-7; size: NA; D: TRBD2; V: TRBV19; CDR3: CASRPRDYQYYEQYF; DNA: TGTGCCAGCCGCCCCCGGGACTACCAATACTACGAGCAGTACTTC
J: TRBJ1-2; size: once; D: NA; V: TRBV6-5; CDR3: CASSYSMKGENYGYTF; DNA: TGTGCCAGCAGTTACTCGATGAAGGGGGAAAACTATGGCTACACCTTC
J: TRBJ2-7; size: NA; D: TRBD2; V: TRBV28; CDR3: CASSRKGLAQYF; DNA: TGTGCCAGCAGCCGGAAGGGACTAGCTCAGTACTTC
J: TRBJ2-7; size: once; D: TRBD2; V: TRBV19; CDR3: CASSTSPLAGDLSSEQYF; DNA: TGTGCCAGTAGTACCAGCCCACTAGCGGGAGATCTGAGTAGCGAGCAGTACTTC
J: TRBJ1-2; size: NA; D: NA; V: TRBV19; CDR3: CASSAEAGADYGYTF; DNA: TGTGCCAGTAGCGCCGAAGCAGGGGCGGACTATGGCTACACCTTC
J: TRBJ2-7; size: NA; D: NA; V: TRBV5-6; CDR3: CASSFRARLSYEQYF; DNA: TGTGCCAGCAGCTTCCGTGCTCGACTCTCCTACGAGCAGTACTTC
J: TRBJ2-7; size: NA; D: NA; V: TRBV6-1; CDR3: CASSDYNYEQYF; DNA: TGTGCCAGCAGTGATTACAACTACGAGCAGTACTTC
J: TRBJ1-5; size: NA; D: TRBD1; V: TRBV2; CDR3: CASSTDRDQPQHF; DNA: TGTGCCAGCAGTACCGACAGGGATCAGCCCCAGCATTTT
J: TRBJ2-2; size: NA; D: TRBD1; V: TRBV12-5; CDR3: CASGLPRGTAGELFF; DNA: TGTGCTAGTGGTTTACCCAGGGGGACCGCCGGGGAGCTGTTTTTT
J: TRBJ2-1; size: NA; D: TRBD1; V: TRBV7-4; CDR3: CASSLRPGQGRNEQFF; DNA: TGTGCCAGCAGTTTAAGACCGGGACAGGGACGCAATGAGCAGTTCTTC